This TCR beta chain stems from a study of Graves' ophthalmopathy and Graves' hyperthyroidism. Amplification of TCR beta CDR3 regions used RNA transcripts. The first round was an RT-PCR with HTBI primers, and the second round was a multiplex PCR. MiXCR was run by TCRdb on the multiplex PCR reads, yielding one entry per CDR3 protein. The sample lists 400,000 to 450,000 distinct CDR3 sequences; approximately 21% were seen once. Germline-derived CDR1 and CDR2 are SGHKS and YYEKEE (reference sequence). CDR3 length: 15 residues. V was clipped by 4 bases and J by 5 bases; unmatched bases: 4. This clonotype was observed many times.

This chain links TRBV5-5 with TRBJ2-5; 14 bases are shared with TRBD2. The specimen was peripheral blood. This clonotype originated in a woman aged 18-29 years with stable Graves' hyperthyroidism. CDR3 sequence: CASSMGLAGVETQYF. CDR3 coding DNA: TGTGCCAGCAGCATGGGACTAGCGGGAGTTGAGACCCAGTACTTC.